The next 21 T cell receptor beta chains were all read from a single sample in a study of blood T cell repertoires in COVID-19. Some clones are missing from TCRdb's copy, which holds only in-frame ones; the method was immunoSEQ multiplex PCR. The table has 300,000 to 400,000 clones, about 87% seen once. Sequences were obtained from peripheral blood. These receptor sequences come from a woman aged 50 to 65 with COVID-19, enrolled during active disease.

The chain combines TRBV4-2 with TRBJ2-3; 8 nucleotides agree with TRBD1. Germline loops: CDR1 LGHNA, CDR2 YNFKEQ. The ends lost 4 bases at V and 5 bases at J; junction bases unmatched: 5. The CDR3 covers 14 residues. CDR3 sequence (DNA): TGTGCCAGCAGCCCGGGGACAGGTGGAGATACGCAGTATTTT. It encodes CASSPGTGGDTQYF.

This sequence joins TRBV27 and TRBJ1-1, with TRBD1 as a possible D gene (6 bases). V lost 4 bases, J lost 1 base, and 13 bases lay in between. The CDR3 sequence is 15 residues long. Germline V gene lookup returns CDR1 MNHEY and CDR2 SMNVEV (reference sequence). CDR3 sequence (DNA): TGTGCCAGCAGTTCCACAGGGCGTAGGAACACTGAAGCTTTCTTT. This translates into CASSSTGRRNTEAFF.

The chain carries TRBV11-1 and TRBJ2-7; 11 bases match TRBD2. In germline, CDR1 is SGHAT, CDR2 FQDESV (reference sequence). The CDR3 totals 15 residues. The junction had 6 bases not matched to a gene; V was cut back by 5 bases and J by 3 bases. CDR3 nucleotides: TGTGCCAGCAGCCTCGGGACTAGCGGAGTCTACGAGCAGTACTTC. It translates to CASSLGTSGVYEQYF.

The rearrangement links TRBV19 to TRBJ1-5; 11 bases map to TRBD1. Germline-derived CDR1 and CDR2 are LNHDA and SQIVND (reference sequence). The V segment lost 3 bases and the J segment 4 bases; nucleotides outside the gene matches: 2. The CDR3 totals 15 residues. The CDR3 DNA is TGTGCCAGTAGTATGGGGACAGGGGGAAATCAGCCCCAGCATTTT. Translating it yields CASSMGTGGNQPQHF.

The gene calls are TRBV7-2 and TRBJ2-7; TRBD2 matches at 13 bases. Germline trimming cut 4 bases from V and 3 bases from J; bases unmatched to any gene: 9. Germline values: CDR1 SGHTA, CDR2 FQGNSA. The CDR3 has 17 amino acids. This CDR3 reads CASSWGTSGMGRYEQYF. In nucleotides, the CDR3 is TGTGCCAGCAGCTGGGGGACTAGCGGGATGGGGCGCTACGAGCAGTACTTC.

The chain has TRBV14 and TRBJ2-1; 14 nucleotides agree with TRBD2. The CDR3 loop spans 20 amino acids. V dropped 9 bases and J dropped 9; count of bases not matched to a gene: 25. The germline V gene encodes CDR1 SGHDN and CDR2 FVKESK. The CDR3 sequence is CARSPRRTSGRPSSGSEQFF. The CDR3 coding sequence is TGTGCCAGATCCCCCAGGAGGACTAGCGGGAGGCCCTCGTCAGGTAGTGAGCAGTTCTTC.

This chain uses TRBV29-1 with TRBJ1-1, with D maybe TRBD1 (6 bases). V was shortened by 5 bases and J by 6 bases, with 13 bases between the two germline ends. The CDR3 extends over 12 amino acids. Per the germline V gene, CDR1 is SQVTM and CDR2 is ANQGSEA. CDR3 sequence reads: CSVLLQGSEAFF. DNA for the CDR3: TGCAGCGTTCTCTTACAGGGATCTGAAGCTTTCTTT. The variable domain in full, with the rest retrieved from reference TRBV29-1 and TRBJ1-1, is SAVISQKPSRDICQRGTSLTIQCQVDSQVTMMFWYRQQPGQSLTLIATANQGSEATYESGFVIDKFPISRPNLTFSTLTVSNMSPEDSSIYLCSVLLQGSEAFFGQGTRLTVV.

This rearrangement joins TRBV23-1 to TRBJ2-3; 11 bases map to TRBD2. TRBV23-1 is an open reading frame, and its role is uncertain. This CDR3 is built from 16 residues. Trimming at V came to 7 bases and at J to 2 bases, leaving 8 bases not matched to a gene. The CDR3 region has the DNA TGCGCCAGCACTACTAGCGGGAGCGGATTCACAGATACGCAGTATTTT. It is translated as CASTTSGSGFTDTQYF.

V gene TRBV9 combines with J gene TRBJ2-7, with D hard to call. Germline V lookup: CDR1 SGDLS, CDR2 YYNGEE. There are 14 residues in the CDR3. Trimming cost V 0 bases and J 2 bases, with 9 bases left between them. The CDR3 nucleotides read TGTGCCAGCAGCGTAGCCCCACAAACCTACGAGCAGTACTTC. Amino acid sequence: CASSVAPQTYEQYF.

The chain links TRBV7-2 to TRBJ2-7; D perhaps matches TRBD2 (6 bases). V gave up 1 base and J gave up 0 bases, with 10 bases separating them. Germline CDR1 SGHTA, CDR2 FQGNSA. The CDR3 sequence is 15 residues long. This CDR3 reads CASSLDRGGSYEQYF. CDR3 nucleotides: TGTGCCAGCAGCTTAGATCGGGGAGGCTCCTACGAGCAGTACTTC.

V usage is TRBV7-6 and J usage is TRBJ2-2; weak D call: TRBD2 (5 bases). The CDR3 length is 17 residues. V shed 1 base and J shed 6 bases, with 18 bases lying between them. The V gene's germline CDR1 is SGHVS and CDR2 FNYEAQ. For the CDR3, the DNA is TGTGCCAGCAGCTTAGGGTCTAGGACTTTCAGCCCCGGGGAGCTGTTTTTT. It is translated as CASSLGSRTFSPGELFF.

CDR3 in amino acids: CASRGQGSNEQFF. In nucleotides, the CDR3 is TGTGCCAGTAGGGGACAGGGGTCCAATGAGCAGTTCTTC. V is TRBV19 and J is TRBJ2-1; TRBD1 matches at 10 bases. The CDR3 runs to 13 residues. Germline V gene sequence: CDR1 LNHDA, CDR2 SQIVND (reference sequence). The trim removed 6 bases at V and 6 bases at J, leaving 2 bases unmatched.

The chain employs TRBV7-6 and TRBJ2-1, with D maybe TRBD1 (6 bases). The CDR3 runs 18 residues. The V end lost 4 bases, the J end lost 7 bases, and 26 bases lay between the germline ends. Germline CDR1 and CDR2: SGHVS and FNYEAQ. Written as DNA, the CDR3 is TGTGCCAGCAGCTCGTCACCAAGTGTCGGTAGCAGGGGAAATGAGCAGTTCTTC. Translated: CASSSSPSVGSRGNEQFF.

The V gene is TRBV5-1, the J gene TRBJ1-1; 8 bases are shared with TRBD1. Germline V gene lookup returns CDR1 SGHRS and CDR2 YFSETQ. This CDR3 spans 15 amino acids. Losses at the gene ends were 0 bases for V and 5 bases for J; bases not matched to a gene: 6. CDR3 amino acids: CASSLAQGARTEAFF. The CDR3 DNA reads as TGCGCCAGCAGCTTGGCTCAGGGGGCTAGAACTGAAGCTTTCTTT.

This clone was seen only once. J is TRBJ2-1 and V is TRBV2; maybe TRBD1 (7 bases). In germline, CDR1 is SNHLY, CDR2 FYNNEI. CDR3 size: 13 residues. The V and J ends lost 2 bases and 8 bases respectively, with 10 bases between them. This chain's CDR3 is CASSEQGGDEQFF. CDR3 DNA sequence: TGTGCCAGCAGTGAACAGGGGGGCGATGAGCAGTTCTTC.

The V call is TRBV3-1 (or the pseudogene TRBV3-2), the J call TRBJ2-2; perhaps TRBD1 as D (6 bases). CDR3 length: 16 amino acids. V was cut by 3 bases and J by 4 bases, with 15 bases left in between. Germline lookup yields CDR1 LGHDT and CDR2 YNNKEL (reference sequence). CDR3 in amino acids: CASSQPGTKSTGELFF. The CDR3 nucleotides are TGTGCCAGCAGCCAGCCGGGGACAAAGAGCACCGGGGAGCTGTTTTTT.

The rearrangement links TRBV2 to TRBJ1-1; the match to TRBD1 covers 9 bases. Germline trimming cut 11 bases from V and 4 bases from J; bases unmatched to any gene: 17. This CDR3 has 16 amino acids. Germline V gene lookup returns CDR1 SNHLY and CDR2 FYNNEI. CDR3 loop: CASLHGGTGLGTEAFF. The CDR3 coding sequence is TGTGCCTCACTCCATGGCGGGACAGGGCTGGGCACTGAAGCTTTCTTT.

CDR3 sequence: CASSSGLAVPYEQYF. The CDR3 nucleotides read TGTGCCAGCAGCTCCGGACTAGCGGTGCCGTACGAGCAGTACTTC. This sequence joins TRBV5-4 and TRBJ2-7; 10 bases agree with TRBD2. The germline V gene has CDR1 SGHNT and CDR2 YYREEE (reference sequence). The CDR3 is made up of 15 amino acids. J lost 4 bases, V lost 3 bases, and 7 bases had no gene match.

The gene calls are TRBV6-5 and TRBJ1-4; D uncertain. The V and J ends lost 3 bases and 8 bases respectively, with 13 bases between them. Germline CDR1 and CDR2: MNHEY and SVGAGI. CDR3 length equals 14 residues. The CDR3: CASSYSGKREKLFF. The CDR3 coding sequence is TGTGCCAGCAGTTATAGCGGGAAGAGGGAAAAACTGTTTTTT.

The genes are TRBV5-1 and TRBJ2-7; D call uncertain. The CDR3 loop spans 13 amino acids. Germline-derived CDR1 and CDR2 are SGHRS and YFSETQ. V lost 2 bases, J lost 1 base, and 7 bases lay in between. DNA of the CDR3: TGCGCCAGCAGCTTTGACATTTCCTACGAGCAGTACTTC. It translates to CASSFDISYEQYF.

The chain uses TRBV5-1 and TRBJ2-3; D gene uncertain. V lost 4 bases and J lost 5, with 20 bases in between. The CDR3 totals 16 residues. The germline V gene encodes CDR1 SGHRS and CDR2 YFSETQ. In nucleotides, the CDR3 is TGCGCCAGCAGCCCCCAACCCTCCCCCACGGGAGATACGCAGTATTTT. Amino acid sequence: CASSPQPSPTGDTQYF.